Following are 6 T cell receptor beta chains from one sample sequenced in a study of T cells after yellow fever vaccination. MiXCR, applied by TCRdb to the 5' RACE reads, yields one record per CDR3 protein. The sample includes 50,000 to 60,000 distinct CDR3 sequences, 6.6% of them seen just once. This specimen was CD8+ T cells not binding an NS4B(214-222) dextramer, sorted from PBMCs, taken more than 40 days after the first yellow fever vaccination. The receptors come from a man younger than 35 who received the YFV17D yellow fever vaccine.

At least ten counts were recorded for this clonotype. The chain combines TRBV4-1 with TRBJ2-1; 7 positions agree with TRBD1. The CDR3 extends over 15 amino acids. Germline V CDR1 and CDR2: MGHRA, YSYEKL. The V gene end was trimmed by 4 bases and the J gene end by 2 bases; junction bases not matched to a gene: 5. The CDR3 region has the DNA TGCGCCAGCAGCCCTACAGGGGCAACCTACAATGAGCAGTTCTTC. It specifies CASSPTGATYNEQFF.

This clonotype was seen at least ten times. The chain is built from TRBV25-1 and TRBJ2-2; 7 bases line up with TRBD2. Germline CDR1 is MGHDK and CDR2 is SYGVNS. Germline trimming cut 8 bases from V and 8 bases from J; bases unmatched to any gene: 2. This CDR3 spans 11 amino acids. CDR3 amino acids: CASQRGGELFF. The CDR3 region has the DNA TGTGCCAGCCAGCGGGGAGGGGAGCTGTTTTTT.

This clonotype has only a few counts. The chain uses TRBV2 and TRBJ2-1; a possible D gene is TRBD1 (6 bases). V was cut by 5 bases and J by 2 bases, with 13 bases left in between. The germline V gene encodes CDR1 SNHLY and CDR2 FYNNEI. The CDR3 consists of 15 residues. The CDR3 spells CASSYRDITYNEQFF. The CDR3 DNA reads TGTGCCAGCAGTTACAGGGACATCACCTACAATGAGCAGTTCTTC.

A few counts support this clonotype. The chain joins TRBV27 to TRBJ1-5; D gene uncertain. Per germline, CDR1 MNHEY and CDR2 SMNVEV (reference sequence). Between the trimmed V and J ends, which lost 0 bases and 3 bases, there was a span of 6 bases. This CDR3 spans 14 amino acids. The CDR3 DNA reads TGTGCCAGCAGTTTATCGGGGTTCAATCAGCCCCAGCATTTT. Amino acids: CASSLSGFNQPQHF.

This clonotype turned up a few times. This chain uses TRBV6-1 with TRBJ1-2, with 8 bases aligning to TRBD1. Germline V lookup: CDR1 MNHNS, CDR2 SASEGT. This CDR3 has 15 amino acids. Trimming removed 8 bases from V and 3 bases from J; junction bases left unmatched: 11. The CDR3: CASQLRTGSDYGYTF. The CDR3 region has the DNA TGTGCCAGCCAACTCAGGACAGGGTCCGACTATGGCTACACCTTC.

This clonotype came up a few times. This CDR3 reads CASSWRALDTEAFF. CDR3 DNA sequence: TGTGCCAGCAGTTGGAGGGCGCTGGACACTGAAGCTTTCTTT. V is TRBV6-2 or TRBV6-3 and J is TRBJ1-1, with no clear D. Trimming pared 4 bases from V and 3 bases from J, leaving 12 bases between. Germline loops: CDR1 MNHEY, CDR2 SVGEGT. This CDR3 comprises 14 residues.